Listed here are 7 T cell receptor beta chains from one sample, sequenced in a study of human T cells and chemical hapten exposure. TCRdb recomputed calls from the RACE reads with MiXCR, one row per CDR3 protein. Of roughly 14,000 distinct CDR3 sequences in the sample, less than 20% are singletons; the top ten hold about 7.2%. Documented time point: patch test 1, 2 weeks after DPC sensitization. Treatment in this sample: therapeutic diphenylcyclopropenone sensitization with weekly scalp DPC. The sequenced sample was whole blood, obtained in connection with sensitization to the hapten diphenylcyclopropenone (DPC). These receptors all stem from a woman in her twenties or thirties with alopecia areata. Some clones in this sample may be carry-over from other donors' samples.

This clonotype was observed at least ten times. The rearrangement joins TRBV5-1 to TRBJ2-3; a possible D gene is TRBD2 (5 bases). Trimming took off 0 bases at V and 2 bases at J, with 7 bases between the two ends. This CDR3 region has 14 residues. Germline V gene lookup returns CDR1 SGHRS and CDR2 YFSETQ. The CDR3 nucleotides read TGCGCCAGCAGCTTGGAAGCGGTCACAGATACGCAGTATTTT. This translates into CASSLEAVTDTQYF.

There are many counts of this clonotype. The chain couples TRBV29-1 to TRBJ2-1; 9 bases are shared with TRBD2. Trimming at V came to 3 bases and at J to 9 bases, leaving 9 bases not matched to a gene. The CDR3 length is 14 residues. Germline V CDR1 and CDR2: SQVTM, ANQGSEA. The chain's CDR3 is CSVDFPGLAFEQFF. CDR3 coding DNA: TGCAGCGTTGATTTCCCGGGACTAGCTTTTGAGCAGTTCTTC.

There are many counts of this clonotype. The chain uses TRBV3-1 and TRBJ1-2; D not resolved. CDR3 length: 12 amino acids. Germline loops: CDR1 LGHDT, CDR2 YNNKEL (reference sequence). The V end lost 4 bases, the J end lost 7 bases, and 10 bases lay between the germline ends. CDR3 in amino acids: CASSLATIGYTF. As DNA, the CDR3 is TGTGCCAGCAGCCTAGCGACAATTGGCTACACCTTC.

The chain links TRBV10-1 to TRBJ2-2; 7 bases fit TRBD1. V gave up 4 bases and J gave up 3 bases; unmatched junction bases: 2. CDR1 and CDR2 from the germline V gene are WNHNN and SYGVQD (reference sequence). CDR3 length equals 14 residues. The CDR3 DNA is TGCGCCAGCAGTGGACAGGGAGACACCGGGGAGCTGTTTTTT. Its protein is CASSGQGDTGELFF.

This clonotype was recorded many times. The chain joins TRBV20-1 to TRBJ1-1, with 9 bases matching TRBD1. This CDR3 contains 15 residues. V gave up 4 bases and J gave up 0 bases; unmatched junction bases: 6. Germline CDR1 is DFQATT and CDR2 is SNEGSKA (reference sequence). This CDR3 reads CSATGWTGVNTEAFF. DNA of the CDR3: TGCAGTGCTACGGGTTGGACAGGGGTGAACACTGAAGCTTTCTTT.

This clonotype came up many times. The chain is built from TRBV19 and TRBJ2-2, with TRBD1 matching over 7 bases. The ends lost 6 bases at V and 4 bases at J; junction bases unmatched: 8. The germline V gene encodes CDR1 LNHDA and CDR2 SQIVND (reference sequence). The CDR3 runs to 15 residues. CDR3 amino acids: CASRPDRVVTGELFF. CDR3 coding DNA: TGTGCCAGTAGGCCCGACAGGGTGGTCACCGGGGAGCTGTTTTTT.

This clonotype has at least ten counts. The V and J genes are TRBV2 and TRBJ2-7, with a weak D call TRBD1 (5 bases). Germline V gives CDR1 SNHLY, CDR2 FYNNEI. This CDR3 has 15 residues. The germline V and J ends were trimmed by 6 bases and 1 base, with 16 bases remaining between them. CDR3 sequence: CASSPRTTASYEQYF. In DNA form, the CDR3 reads TGTGCCAGCAGCCCGAGGACAACCGCATCCTACGAGCAGTACTTC.